This TCR beta chain was captured by sequencing in a study of T-cell memory formation after mild COVID-19. Study findings and constraints: Pre-infection memory carried some responding clones, suggesting that cross-reactive memory joined.

TCRdb re-derived calls from the 5' RACE reads in MiXCR, one entry per CDR3 protein. The sample consists of 300,000 to 350,000 distinct CDR3 sequences, about an eighth of them appearing once. Remarks on this clonotype: No antigen is known for it.

The ends were cut back, 8 bases at V and 5 bases at J, with 14 bases in the middle. The CDR3 is 13 residues long. Germline loops: CDR1 SGHVS, CDR2 FNYEAQ. This receptor was taken from a man between 18 and 29 years old who had mild COVID-19 (a few samples of this study predate the infection). Cell type and time point are not known. Sequencing input: PBMCs or a T cell subset sorted from them (not recorded which). This chain links TRBV7-6 with TRBJ2-3; D unresolved. CDR3 bases: TGTGCCAGCGATATGGGTGGTCGAGATACGCAGTATTTT. It codes for CASDMGGRDTQYF.